Included here is one TCR beta chain sequence, with context. Its antigen is as yet unknown. At one of its ends the junction is not consistent with the germline gene, which may arise from a read error. Read sequence stops 3 residues before the CDR3 end, and the germline J gene provides the missing end. Additional DNA sequences in this sample encode the identical CDR3. The assay was immunoSEQ multiplex PCR, and TCRdb's table has in-frame clones only and misses some. The sample offers 35,000 to 50,000 clones and no singletons, the top ten holding 2.5% to 3%. This entry is derived from a study of T cell clonality in common variable immunodeficiency. Overall study findings and caveats: Links between repertoire features and CVID complications were heterogeneity-limited. CVID subjects shared fewer TCRbeta clones than healthy controls did.

The CDR3 is 17 amino acids. Germline values: CDR1 GTSNPN, CDR2 SVGIG (reference sequence). Sequenced sample: peripheral blood mononuclear cells. The chain combines TRBV30 with TRBJ1-3; D unresolved. This clonotype was obtained from a person aged 18 to 75 in good health. CDR3 bases read: TGTGCCTGGAGTGTACTACTTCCCGGAATCTCTGGAAACACG. Protein: CAWSVLLPGISGNT. The complete CDR3 sequence is CAWSVLLPGISGNTIYF.